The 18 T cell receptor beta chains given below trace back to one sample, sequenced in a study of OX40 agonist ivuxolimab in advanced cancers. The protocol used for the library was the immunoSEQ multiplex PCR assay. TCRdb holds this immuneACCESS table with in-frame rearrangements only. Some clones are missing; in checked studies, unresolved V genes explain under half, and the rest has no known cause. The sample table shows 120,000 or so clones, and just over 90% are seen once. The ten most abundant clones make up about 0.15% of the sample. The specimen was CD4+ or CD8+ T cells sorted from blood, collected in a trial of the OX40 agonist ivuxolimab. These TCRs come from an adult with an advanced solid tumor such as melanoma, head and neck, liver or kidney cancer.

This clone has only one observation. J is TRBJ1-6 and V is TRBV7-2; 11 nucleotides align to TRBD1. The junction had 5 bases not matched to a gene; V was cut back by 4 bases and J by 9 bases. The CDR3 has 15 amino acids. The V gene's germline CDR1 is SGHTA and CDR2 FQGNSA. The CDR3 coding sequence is TGTGCCAGCAGCTGGACAGGGGGCATCGGTTCACCCCTCCACTTT. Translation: CASSWTGGIGSPLHF.

The CDR3 here is CASSLPRLAYNEQFF. In DNA, the CDR3 is TGTGCCAGCAGCTTGCCCCGACTAGCGTACAATGAGCAGTTCTTC. This chain joins TRBV5-4 and TRBJ2-1; TRBD2 aligns across 8 bases. The CDR3 consists of 15 residues. CDR1 and CDR2 (germline): SGHNT, YYREEE (reference sequence). J gave up 4 bases and V 1 base, and 4 bases lay outside the gene matches.

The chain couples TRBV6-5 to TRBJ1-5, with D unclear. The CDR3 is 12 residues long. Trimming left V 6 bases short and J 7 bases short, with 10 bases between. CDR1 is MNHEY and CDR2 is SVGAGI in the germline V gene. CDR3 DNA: TGTGCCAGCAGAGGGTCGGGACAGCCCCAGCATTTT. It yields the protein CASRGSGQPQHF.

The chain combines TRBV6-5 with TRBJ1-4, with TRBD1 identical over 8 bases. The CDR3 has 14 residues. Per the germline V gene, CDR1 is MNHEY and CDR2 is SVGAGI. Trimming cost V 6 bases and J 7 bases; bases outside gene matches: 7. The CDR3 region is CASSRTGSSEKLFF. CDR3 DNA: TGTGCCAGCAGCCGGACAGGGTCAAGTGAAAAACTGTTTTTT.

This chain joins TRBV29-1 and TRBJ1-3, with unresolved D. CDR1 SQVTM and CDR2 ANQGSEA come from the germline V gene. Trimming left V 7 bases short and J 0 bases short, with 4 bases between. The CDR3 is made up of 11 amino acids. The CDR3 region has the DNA TGCAGCGCATACTCTGGAAACACCATATATTTT. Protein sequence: CSAYSGNTIYF. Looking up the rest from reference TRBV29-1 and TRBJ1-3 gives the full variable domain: SAVISQKPSRDICQRGTSLTIQCQVDSQVTMMFWYRQQPGQSLTLIATANQGSEATYESGFVIDKFPISRPNLTFSTLTVSNMSPEDSSIYLCSAYSGNTIYFGEGSWLTVV.

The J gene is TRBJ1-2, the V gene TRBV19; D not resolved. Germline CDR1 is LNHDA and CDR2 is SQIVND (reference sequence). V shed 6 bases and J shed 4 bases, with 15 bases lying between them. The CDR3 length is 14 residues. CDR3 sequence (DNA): TGTGCCAGTAGCCGTGGACGGGAGAGCTATGGCTACACCTTC. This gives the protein CASSRGRESYGYTF.

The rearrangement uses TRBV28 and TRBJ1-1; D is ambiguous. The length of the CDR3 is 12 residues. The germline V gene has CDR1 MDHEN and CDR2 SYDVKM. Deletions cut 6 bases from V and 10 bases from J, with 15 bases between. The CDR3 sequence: CASRTRRGTAFF. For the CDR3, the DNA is TGTGCCAGCAGGACTAGACGAGGAACAGCTTTCTTT.

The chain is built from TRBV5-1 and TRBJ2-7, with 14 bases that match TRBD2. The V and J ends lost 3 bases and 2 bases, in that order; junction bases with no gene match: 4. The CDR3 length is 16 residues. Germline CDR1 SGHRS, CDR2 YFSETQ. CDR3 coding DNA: TGCGCCAGCAGCTCCCGACTAGCGGGAGGGGCCTACGAGCAGTACTTC. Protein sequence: CASSSRLAGGAYEQYF.

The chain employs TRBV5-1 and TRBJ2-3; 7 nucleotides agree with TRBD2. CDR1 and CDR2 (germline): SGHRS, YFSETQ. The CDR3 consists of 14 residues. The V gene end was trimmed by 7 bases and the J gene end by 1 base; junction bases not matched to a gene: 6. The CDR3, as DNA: TGCGCCAGCCAGGTCAGCGGGGGCACAGATACGCAGTATTTT. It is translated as CASQVSGGTDTQYF.

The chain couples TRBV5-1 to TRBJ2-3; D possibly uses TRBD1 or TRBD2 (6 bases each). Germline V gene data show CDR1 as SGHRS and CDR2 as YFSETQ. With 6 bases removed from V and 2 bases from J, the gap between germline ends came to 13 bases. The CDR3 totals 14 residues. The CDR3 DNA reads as TGCGCCAGCACCTGGGGGGCTTACACAGATACGCAGTATTTT. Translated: CASTWGAYTDTQYF.

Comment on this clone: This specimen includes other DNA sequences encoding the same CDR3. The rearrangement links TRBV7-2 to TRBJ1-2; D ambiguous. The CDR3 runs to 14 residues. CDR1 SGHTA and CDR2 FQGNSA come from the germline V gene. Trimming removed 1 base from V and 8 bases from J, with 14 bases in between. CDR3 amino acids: CASSLEVGLNGYTF. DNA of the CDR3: TGTGCCAGCAGCTTAGAGGTAGGGCTGAACGGCTACACCTTC.

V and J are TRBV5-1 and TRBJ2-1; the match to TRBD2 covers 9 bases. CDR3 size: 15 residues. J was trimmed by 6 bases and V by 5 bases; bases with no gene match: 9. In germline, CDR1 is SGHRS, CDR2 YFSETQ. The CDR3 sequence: CASRESSGGFNEQFF. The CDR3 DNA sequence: TGCGCCAGCAGGGAGAGTAGCGGGGGTTTCAATGAGCAGTTCTTC.

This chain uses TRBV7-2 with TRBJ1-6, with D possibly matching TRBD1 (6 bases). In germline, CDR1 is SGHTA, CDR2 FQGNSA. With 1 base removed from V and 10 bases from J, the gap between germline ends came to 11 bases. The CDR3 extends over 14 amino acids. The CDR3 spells CASSLVRGHSPLHF. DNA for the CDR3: TGTGCCAGCAGCTTAGTCAGGGGTCACTCACCCCTCCACTTT.

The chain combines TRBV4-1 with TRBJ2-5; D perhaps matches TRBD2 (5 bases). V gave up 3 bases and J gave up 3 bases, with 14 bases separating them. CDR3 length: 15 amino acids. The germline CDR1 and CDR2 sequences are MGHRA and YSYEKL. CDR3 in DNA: TGCGCCAGCAGCCATAGTGTAGCGTTAAAAGAGACCCAGTACTTC. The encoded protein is CASSHSVALKETQYF.

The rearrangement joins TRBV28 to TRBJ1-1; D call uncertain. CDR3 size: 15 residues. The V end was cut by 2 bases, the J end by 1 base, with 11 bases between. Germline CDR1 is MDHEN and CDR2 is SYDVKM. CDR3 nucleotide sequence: TGTGCCAGCAGTTTACAAGTGGGCGCGAACACTGAAGCTTTCTTT. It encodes CASSLQVGANTEAFF. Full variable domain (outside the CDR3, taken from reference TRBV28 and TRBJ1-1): DVKVTQSSRYLVKRTGEKVFLECVQDMDHENMFWYRQDPGLGLRLIYFSYDVKMKEKGDIPEGYSVSREKKERFSLILESASTNQTSMYLCASSLQVGANTEAFFGQGTRLTVV.

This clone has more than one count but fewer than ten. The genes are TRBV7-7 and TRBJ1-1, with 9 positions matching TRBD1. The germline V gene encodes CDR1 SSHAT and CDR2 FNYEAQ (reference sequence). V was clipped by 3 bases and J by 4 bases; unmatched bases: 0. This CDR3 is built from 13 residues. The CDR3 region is CASSLGQGTEAFF. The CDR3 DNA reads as TGTGCCAGCAGCTTGGGACAGGGCACTGAAGCTTTCTTT.

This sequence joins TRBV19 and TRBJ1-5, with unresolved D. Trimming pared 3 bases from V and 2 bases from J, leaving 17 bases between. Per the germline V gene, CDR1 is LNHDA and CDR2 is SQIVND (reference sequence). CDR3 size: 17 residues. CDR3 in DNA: TGTGCCAGTAGTATCAATTCCTTCCGGGAGGGCAATCAGCCCCAGCATTTT. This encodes CASSINSFREGNQPQHF.

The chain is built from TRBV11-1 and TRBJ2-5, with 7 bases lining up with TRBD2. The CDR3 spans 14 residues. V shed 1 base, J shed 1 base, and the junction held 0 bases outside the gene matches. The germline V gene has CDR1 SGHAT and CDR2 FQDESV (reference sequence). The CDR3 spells CASSLGGSQETQYF. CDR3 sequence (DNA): TGTGCCAGCAGCTTAGGCGGGAGCCAAGAGACCCAGTACTTC.